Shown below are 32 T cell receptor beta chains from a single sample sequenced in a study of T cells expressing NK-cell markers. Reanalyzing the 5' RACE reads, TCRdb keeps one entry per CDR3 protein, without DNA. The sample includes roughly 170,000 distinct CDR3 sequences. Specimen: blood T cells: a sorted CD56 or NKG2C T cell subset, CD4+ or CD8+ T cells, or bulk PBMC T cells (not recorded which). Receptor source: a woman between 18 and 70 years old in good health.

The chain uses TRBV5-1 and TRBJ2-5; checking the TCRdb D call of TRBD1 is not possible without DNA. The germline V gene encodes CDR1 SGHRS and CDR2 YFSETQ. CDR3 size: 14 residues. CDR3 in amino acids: CASSLWGGSETQYF.

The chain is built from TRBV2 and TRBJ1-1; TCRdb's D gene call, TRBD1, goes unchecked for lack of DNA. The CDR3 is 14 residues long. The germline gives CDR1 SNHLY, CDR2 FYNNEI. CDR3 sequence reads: CASRFGGADTEAFF.

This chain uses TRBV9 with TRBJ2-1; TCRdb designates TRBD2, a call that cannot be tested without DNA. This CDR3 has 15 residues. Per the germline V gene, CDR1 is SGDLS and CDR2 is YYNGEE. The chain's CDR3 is CASSVEAGVHNEQFF.

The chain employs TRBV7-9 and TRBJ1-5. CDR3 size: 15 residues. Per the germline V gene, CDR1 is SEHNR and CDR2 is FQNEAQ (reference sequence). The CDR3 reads CASSPAGFSNQPQHF.

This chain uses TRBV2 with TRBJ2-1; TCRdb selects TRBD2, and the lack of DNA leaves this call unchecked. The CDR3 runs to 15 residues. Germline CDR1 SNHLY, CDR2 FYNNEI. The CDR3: CASRPSGRGGYEQFF.

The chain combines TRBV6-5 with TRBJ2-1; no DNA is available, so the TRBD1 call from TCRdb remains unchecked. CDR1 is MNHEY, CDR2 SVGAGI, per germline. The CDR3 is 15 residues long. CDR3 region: CASSYGTGGMGEQFF.

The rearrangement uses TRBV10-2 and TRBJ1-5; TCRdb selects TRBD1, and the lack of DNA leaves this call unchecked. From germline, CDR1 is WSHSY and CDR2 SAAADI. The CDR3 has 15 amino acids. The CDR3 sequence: CASSRGTVVIQPQHF.

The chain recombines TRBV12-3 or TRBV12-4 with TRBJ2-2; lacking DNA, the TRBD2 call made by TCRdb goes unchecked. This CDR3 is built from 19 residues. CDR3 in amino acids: CASRPQGLAPVPGHGELFF.

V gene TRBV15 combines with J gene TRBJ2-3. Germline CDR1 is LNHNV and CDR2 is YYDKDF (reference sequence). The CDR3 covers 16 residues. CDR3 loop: CATSRESSFSTDTQYF.

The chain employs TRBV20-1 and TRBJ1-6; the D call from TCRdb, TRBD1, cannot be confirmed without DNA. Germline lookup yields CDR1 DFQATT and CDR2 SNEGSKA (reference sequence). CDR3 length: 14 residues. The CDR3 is CSARSQGNNSPLHF.

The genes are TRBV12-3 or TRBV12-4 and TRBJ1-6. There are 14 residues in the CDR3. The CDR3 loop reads CASSFNEGIPPLHF.

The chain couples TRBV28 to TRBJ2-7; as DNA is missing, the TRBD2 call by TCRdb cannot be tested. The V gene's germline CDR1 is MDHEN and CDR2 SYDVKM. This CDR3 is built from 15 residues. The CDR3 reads CASSLLGLAEYEQYF.

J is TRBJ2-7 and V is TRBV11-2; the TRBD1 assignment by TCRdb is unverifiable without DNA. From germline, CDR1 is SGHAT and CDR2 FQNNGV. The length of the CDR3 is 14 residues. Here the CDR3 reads CASSSDRGMVEQYF.

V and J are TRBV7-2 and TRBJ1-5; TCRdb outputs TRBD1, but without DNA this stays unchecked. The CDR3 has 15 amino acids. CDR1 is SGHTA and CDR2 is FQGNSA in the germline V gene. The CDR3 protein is CASSLGQGANQPQHF.

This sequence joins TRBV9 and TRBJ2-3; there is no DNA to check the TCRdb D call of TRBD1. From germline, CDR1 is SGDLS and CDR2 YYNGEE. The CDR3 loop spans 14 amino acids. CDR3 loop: CASSVVGSPDTQYF.

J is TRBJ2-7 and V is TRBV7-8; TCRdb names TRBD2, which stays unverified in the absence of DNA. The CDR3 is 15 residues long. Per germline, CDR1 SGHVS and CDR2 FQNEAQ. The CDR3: CASSEVWTSRGEQYF.

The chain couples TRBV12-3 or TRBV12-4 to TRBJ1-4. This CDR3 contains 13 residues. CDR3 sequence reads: CASTLDRREKLFF.

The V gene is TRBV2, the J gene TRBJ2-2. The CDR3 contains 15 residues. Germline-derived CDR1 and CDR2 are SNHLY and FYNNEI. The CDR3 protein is CASLSTYANTGELFF.

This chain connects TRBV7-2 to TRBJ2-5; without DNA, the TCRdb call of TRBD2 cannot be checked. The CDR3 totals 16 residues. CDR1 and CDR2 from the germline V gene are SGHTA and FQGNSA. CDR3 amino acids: CASSLLAGEPQETQYF.

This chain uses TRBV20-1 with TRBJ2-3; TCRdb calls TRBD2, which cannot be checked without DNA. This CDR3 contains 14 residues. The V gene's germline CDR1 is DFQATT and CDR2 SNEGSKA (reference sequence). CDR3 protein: CSASEVAGADTQYF.

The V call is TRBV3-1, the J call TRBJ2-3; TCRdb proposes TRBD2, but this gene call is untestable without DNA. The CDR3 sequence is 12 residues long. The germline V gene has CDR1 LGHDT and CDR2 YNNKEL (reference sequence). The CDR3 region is CASSDASGVQYF.

CDR3 sequence: CASSLDSGPNQPQHF. J is TRBJ1-5 and V is TRBV5-1; the D gene TCRdb calls, TRBD1, cannot be checked with no DNA. This CDR3 region has 15 residues. The germline V gene has CDR1 SGHRS and CDR2 YFSETQ.

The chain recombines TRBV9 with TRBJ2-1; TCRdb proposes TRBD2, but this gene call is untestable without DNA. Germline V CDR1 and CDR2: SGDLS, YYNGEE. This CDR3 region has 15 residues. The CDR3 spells CASSTTGGPWNEQFF.

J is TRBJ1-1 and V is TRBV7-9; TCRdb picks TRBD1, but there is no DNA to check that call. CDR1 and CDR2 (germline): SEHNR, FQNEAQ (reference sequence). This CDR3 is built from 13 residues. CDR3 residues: CASRGGTNTEAFF.

CDR3 loop: CATSDESGLQPQHF. The chain uses TRBV24-1 and TRBJ1-5. In germline, CDR1 is KGHDR, CDR2 SFDVKD. CDR3 length: 14 amino acids.

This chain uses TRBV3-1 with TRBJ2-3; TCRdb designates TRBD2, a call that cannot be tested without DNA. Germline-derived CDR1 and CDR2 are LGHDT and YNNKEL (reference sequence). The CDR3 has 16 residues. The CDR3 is CASSQNQGLVTDTQYF.

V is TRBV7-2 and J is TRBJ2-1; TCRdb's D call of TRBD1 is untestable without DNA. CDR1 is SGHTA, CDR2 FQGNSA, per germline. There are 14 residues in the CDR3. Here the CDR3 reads CAIPTGGSYNEQFF.

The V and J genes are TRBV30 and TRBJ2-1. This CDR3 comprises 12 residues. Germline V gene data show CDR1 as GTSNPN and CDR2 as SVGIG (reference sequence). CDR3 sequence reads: CAWSRTYNEQFF.

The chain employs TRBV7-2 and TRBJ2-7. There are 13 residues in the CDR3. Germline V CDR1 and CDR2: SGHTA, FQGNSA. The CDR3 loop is CASSVTAPYEQYF.

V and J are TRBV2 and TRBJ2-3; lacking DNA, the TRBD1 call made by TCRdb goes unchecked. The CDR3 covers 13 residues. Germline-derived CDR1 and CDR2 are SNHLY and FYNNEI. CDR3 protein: CASIGDISDTQYF. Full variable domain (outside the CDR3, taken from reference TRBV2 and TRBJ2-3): EPEVTQTPSHQVTQMGQEVILRCVPISNHLYFYWYRQILGQKVEFLVSFYNNEISEKSEIFDDQFSVERPDGSNFTLKIRSTKLEDSAMYFCASIGDISDTQYFGPGTRLTVL.

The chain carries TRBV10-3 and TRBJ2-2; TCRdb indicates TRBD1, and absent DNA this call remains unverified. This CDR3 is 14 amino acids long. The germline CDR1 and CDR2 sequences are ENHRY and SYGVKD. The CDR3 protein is CAISERTRAGELFF.

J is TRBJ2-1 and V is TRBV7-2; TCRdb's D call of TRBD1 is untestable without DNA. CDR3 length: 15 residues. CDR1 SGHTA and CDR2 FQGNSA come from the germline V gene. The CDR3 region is CASSFYMGEGNEQFF. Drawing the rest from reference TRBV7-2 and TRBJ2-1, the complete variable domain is GAGVSQSPSNKVTEKGKDVELRCDPISGHTALYWYRQSLGQGLEFLIYFQGNSAPDKSGLPSDRFSAERTGGSVSTLTIQRTQQEDSAVYLCASSFYMGEGNEQFFGPGTRLTVL.